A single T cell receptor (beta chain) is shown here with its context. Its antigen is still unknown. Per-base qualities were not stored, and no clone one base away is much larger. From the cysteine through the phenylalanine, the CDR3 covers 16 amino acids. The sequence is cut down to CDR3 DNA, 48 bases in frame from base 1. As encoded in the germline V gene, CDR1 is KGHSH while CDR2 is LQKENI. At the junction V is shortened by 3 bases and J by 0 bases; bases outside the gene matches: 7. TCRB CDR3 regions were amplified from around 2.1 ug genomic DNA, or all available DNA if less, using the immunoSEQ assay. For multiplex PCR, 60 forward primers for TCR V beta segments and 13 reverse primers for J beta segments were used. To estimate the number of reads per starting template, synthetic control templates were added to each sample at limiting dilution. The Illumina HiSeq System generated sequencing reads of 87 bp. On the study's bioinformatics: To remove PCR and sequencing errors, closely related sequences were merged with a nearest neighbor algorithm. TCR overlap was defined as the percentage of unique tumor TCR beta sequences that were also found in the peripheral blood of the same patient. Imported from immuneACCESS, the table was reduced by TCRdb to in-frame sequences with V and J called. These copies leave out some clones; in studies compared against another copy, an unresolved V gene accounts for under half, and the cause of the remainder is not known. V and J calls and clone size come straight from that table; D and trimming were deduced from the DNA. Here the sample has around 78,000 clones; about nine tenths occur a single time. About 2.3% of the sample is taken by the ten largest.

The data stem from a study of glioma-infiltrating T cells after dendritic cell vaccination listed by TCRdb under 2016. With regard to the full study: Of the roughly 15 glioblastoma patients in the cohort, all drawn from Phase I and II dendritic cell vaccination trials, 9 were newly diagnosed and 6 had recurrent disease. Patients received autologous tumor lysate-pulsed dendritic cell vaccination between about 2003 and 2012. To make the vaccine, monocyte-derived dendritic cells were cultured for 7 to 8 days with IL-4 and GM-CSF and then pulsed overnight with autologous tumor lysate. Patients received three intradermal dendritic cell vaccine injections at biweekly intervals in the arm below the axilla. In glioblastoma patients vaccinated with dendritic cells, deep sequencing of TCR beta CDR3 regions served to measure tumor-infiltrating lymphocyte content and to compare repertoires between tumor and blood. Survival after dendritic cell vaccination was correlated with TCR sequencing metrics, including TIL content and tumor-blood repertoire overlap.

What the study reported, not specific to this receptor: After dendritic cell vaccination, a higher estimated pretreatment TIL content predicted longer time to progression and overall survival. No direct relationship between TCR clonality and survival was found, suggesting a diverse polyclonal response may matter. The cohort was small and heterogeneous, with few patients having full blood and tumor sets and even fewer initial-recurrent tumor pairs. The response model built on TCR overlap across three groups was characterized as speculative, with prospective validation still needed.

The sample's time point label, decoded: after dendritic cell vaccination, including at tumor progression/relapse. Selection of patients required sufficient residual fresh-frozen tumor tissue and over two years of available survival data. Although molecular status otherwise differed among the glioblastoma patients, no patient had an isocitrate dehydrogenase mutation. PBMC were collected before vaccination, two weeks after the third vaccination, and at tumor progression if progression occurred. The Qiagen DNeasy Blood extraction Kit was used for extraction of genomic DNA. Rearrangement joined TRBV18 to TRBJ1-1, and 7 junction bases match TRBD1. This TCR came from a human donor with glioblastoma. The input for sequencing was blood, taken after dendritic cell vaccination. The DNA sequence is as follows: TGTGCCAGCTCACCCGACAGGGCGCGTATGAACACTGAAGCTTTCTTT. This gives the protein CASSPDRARMNTEAFF. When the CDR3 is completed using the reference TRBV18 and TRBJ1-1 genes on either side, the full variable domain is NAGVMQNPRHLVRRRGQEARLRCSPMKGHSHVYWYRQLPEEGLKFMVYLQKENIIDESGMPKERFSAEFPKEGPSILRIQQVVRGDSAAYFCASSPDRARMNTEAFFGQGTRLTVV.